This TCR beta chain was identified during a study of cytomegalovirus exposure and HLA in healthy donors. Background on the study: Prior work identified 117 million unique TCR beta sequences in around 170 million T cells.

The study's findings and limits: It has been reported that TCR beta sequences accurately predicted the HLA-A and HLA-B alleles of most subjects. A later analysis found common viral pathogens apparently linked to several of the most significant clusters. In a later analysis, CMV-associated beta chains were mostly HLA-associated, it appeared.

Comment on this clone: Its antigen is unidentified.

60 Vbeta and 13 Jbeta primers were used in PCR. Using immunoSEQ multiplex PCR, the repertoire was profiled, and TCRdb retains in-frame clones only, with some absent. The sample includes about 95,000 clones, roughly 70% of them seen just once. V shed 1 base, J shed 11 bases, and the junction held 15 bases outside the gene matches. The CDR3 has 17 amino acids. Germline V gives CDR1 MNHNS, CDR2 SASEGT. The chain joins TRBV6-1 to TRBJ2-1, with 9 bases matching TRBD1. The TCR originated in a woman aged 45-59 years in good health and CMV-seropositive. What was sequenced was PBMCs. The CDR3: CASSEVLSGQGLGKQFF. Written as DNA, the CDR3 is TGTGCCAGCAGTGAAGTCCTCTCGGGACAGGGATTGGGGAAGCAGTTCTTC.